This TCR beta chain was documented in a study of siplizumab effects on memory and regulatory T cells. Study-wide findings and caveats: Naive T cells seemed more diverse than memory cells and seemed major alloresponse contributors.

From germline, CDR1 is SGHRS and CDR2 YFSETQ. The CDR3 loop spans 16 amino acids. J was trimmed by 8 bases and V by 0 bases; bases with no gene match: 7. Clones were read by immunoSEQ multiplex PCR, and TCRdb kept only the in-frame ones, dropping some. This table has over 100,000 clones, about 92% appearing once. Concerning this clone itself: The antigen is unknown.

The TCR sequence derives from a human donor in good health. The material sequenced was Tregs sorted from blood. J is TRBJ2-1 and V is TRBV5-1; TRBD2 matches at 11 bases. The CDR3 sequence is CASSLGASGRIDEQFF. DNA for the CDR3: TGCGCCAGCAGCTTGGGGGCTAGCGGGAGGATCGATGAGCAGTTCTTC.